Following are 8 T cell receptor beta chains from one sample sequenced in a study of blood T cell repertoires in COVID-19. Here immunoSEQ multiplex PCR was the method, and the copy in TCRdb shows in-frame clones only, minus some. This sample has about 240,000 clones, with around 85% found just once. Source material: peripheral blood. All receptors derive from a woman older than 75 with acute or convalescent COVID-19.

This clone was counted a single time. CDR3 nucleotides: TGTGCCAGCAGCCAAGATAGTAGAATATCCTACGAGCAGTACTTC. Residues: CASSQDSRISYEQYF. The rearrangement joins TRBV3-1 (or the pseudogene TRBV3-2) to TRBJ2-7, with D unresolved. CDR3 length equals 15 residues. V gave up 0 bases and J gave up 1 base, with 10 bases separating them. The V gene's germline CDR1 is LGHDT and CDR2 YNNKEL (reference sequence).

The J gene is TRBJ2-2, the V gene TRBV12-3 or TRBV12-4, with D tentatively TRBD1 (6 bases). The CDR3 contains 13 residues. The V end was cut by 8 bases, the J end by 1 base, with 8 bases between. The CDR3 DNA reads as TGTGCCAGCGGGGGACAGAACACCGGGGAGCTGTTTTTT. It codes for CASGGQNTGELFF.

The gene calls are TRBV28 and TRBJ2-7; 10 bases are shared with TRBD1. CDR3 length equals 16 residues. CDR1 is MDHEN and CDR2 is SYDVKM in the germline V gene. With V trimmed by 5 bases and J by 2 bases, 9 bases remained unmatched. CDR3 bases: TGTGCCAGCAGTACCACCCCGGGACAGGGGACCTACGAGCAGTACTTC. It codes for CASSTTPGQGTYEQYF.

The rearrangement links TRBV2 to TRBJ1-1; tentative D call: TRBD1 (5 bases). V gave up 3 bases and J gave up 0 bases, with 11 bases separating them. Germline V gene data show CDR1 as SNHLY and CDR2 as FYNNEI. The CDR3 extends over 15 amino acids. The CDR3 is CASSDGTTLNTEAFF. The CDR3 bases are TGTGCCAGCAGTGACGGGACTACACTGAACACTGAAGCTTTCTTT.

This sequence joins TRBV5-6 and TRBJ1-1, with D possibly being TRBD1 (5 bases). V was pared by 5 bases and J by 2 bases, with 16 bases between. The CDR3 totals 15 residues. Looked up from germline, CDR1 is SGHDT and CDR2 is YYEEEE. The CDR3 loop is CASREAVGGNTEAFF. The CDR3 nucleotides are TGTGCCAGCAGGGAAGCCGTGGGGGGAAACACTGAAGCTTTCTTT.

The CDR3, as DNA: TGTGCCAGCACCCTGGACAGGGTAAGGCGCGAGCAGTACTTC. Translation: CASTLDRVRREQYF. The chain links TRBV2 to TRBJ2-7; 8 bases are shared with TRBD1. J lost 6 bases, V lost 7 bases, and 11 bases had no gene match. The length of the CDR3 is 14 residues. CDR1 is SNHLY and CDR2 is FYNNEI in the germline V gene.

This clone was recorded a few times. This chain links TRBV6-8 with TRBJ1-5; 8 nucleotides agree with TRBD1. The CDR3 sequence is 15 residues long. The J segment lost 0 bases and the V segment lost 8 bases, leaving 6 bases of the junction unmatched. Germline values: CDR1 MNHGY, CDR2 SAAAGT. CDR3 residues: CASPGQGASNQPQHF. The CDR3 nucleotides read TGTGCCAGCCCCGGACAGGGCGCTAGCAATCAGCCCCAGCATTTT.

The J gene is TRBJ2-2, the V gene TRBV5-6; TRBD1 agrees at 8 bases. V was clipped by 4 bases and J by 6 bases; unmatched bases: 8. Germline CDR1 and CDR2: SGHDT and YYEEEE. CDR3 size: 15 residues. The CDR3 sequence: CASSHDRGLAGELFF. The CDR3 DNA follows: TGTGCCAGCAGCCACGACAGGGGTTTGGCCGGGGAGCTGTTTTTT.